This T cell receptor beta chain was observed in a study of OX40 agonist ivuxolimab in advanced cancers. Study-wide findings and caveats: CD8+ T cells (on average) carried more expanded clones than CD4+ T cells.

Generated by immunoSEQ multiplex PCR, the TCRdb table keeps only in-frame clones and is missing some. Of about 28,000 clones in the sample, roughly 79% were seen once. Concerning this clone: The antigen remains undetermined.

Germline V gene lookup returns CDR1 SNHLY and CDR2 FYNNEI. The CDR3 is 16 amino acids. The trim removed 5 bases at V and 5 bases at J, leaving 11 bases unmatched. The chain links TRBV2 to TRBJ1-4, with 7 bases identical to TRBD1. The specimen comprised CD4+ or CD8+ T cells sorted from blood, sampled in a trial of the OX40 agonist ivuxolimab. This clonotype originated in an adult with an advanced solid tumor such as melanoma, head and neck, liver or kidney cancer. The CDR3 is CASSSGRQGINEKLFF. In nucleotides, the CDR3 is TGTGCCAGCAGTTCCGGGAGACAGGGAATAAATGAAAAACTGTTTTTT.